The sequence of this T cell receptor (beta chain) was determined in a study of CD8+CD57+ T cells in acquired aplastic anemia. Study-level information: On average, healthy donors gave 8.5 million to 14 million reads for CD4+ cells.

General observations from the study: Researchers reported that CD8+ Simpson's diversity was not significantly different in patients versus controls. It was found that twenty-nine CD8+ CDR3 sequences were shared between patients and controls.

Trimming cost V 6 bases and J 3 bases, with 11 bases left between them. In germline, CDR1 is SGHDT, CDR2 YYEEEE. This CDR3 comprises 13 residues. In its sample, this clonotype was seen many times. Its antigen remains unidentified. Using genomic DNA as the template, TCR beta VDJ and CDR3 profiling was carried out. TCRdb processed the reads anew with MiXCR; each CDR3 protein has one entry. The table records 95,000 to 120,000 distinct CDR3 sequences, around 50% of them present only once. This TCR was sampled from a human donor in good health, serving as a control. The source material was sorted CD4+, CD8+, or CD8+CD57+ T cells (not recorded which) from PBMCs. The J gene is TRBJ2-3, the V gene TRBV5-6; unclear D gene. In nucleotides, the CDR3 is TGTGCCAGCATCATTTGGCAGACAGATACGCAGTATTTT. It yields the protein CASIIWQTDTQYF.